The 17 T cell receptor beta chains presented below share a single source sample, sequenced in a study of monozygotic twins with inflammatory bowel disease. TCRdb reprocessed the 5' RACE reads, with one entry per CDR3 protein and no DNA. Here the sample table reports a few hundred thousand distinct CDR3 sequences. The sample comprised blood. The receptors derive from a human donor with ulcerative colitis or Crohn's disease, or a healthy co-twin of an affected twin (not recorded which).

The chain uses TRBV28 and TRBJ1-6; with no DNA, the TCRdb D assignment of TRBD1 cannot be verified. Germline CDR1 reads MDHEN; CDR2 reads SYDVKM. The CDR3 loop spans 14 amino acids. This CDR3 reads CATSRETYNSPLHF.

CDR3 in amino acids: CASSLTRENIQYF. The rearrangement joins TRBV27 to TRBJ2-4. Germline assignment: CDR1 MNHEY and CDR2 SMNVEV (reference sequence). The CDR3 is made up of 13 amino acids.

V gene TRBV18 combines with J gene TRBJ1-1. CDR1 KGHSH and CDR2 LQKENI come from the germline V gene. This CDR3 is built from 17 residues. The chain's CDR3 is CASSPLNGVKSNTEAFF.

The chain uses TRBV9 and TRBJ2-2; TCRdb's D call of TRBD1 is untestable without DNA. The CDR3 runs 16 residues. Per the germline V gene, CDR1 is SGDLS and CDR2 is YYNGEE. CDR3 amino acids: CASSVTGQGNTGELFF.

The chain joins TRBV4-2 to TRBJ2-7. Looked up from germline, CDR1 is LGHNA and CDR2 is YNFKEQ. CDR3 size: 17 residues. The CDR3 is CASSQDHSGSDSYEQYF.

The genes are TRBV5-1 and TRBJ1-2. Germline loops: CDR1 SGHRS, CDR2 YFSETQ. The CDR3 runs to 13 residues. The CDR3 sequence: CASSLMGSSGYTF.

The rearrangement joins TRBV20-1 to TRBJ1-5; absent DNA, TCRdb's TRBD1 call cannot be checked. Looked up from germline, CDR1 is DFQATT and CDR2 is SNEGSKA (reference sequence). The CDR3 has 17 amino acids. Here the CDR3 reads CSAKPQGALTLNQPQHF.

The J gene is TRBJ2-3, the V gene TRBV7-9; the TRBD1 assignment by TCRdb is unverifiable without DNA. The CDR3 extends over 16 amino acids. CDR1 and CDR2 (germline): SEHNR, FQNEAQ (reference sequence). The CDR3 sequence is CASRARDRGKADTQYF.

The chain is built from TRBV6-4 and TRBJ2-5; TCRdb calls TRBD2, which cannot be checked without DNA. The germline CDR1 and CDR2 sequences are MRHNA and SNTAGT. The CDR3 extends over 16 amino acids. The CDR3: CASSDVTSGGRETQYF.

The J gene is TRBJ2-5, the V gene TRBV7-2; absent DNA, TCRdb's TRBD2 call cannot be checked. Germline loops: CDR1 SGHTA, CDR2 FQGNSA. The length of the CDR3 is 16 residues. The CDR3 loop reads CASSSSTSGGGETQYF. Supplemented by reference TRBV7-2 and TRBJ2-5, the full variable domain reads GAGVSQSPSNKVTEKGKDVELRCDPISGHTALYWYRQSLGQGLEFLIYFQGNSAPDKSGLPSDRFSAERTGGSVSTLTIQRTQQEDSAVYLCASSSSTSGGGETQYFGPGTRLLVL.

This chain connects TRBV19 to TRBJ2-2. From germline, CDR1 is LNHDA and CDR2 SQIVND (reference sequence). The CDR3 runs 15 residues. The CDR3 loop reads CASSITGSNTGELFF.

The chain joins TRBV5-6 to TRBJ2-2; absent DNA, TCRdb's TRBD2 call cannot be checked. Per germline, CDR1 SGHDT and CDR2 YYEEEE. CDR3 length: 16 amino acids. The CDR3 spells CASSGEGGAITGELFF.

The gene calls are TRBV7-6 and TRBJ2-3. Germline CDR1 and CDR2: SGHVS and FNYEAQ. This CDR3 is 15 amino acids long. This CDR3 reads CASSRHPTRTDTQYF.

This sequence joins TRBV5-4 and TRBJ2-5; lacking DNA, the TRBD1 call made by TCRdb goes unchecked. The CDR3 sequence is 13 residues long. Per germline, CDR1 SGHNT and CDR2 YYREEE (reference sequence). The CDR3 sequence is CASSDRGSETQYF.

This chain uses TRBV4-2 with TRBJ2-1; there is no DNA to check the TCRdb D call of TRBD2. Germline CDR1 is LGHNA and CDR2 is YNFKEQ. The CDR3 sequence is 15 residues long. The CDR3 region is CASSQDPGGLYEQFF.

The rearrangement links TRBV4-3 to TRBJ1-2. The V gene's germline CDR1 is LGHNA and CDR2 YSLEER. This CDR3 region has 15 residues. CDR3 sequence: CASSQDLRAIYGYTF.

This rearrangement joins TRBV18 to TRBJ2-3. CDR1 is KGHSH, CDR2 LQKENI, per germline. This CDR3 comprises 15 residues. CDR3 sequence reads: CASSPQIASTDTQYF. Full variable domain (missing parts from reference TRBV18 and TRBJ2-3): NAGVMQNPRHLVRRRGQEARLRCSPMKGHSHVYWYRQLPEEGLKFMVYLQKENIIDESGMPKERFSAEFPKEGPSILRIQQVVRGDSAAYFCASSPQIASTDTQYFGPGTRLTVL.